The source of this TCR beta chain is a study of CD4 T cells in relation to SARS-CoV-2 and coronaviruses. On the study more broadly: After about nine days of antigen culture, PBMC TCR beta CDR3s were sequenced. Crossreactive spike epitopes shared across donors were mapped to their HLA restriction.

About this clone: Its specificity is unknown.

Data came from immunoSEQ multiplex PCR; TCRdb stores just in-frame clones and leaves some out. The data contain 30,000 or so clones, about 78% of them seen just once; the ten biggest clones take up 9% to 15%. Unexposed donor CD4+ T cells date from about 2011-2018, before the COVID-19 pandemic. Isolation of CD4+ T cells took place after 10 days in culture. V gave up 8 bases and J gave up 1 base, with 11 bases separating them. The CDR3 is 13 residues long. From germline, CDR1 is WNHNN and CDR2 SYGVQD (reference sequence). This receptor was identified in a human donor in good health. Sequenced input: CD4+ T cells from PBMCs, cultured in vitro. J is TRBJ1-1 and V is TRBV10-1, with D perhaps TRBD1 (5 bases). Here the CDR3 DNA reads TGCGCCAGCTCTCTGGGGCCGAACACTGAAGCTTTCTTT. Translation: CASSLGPNTEAFF.